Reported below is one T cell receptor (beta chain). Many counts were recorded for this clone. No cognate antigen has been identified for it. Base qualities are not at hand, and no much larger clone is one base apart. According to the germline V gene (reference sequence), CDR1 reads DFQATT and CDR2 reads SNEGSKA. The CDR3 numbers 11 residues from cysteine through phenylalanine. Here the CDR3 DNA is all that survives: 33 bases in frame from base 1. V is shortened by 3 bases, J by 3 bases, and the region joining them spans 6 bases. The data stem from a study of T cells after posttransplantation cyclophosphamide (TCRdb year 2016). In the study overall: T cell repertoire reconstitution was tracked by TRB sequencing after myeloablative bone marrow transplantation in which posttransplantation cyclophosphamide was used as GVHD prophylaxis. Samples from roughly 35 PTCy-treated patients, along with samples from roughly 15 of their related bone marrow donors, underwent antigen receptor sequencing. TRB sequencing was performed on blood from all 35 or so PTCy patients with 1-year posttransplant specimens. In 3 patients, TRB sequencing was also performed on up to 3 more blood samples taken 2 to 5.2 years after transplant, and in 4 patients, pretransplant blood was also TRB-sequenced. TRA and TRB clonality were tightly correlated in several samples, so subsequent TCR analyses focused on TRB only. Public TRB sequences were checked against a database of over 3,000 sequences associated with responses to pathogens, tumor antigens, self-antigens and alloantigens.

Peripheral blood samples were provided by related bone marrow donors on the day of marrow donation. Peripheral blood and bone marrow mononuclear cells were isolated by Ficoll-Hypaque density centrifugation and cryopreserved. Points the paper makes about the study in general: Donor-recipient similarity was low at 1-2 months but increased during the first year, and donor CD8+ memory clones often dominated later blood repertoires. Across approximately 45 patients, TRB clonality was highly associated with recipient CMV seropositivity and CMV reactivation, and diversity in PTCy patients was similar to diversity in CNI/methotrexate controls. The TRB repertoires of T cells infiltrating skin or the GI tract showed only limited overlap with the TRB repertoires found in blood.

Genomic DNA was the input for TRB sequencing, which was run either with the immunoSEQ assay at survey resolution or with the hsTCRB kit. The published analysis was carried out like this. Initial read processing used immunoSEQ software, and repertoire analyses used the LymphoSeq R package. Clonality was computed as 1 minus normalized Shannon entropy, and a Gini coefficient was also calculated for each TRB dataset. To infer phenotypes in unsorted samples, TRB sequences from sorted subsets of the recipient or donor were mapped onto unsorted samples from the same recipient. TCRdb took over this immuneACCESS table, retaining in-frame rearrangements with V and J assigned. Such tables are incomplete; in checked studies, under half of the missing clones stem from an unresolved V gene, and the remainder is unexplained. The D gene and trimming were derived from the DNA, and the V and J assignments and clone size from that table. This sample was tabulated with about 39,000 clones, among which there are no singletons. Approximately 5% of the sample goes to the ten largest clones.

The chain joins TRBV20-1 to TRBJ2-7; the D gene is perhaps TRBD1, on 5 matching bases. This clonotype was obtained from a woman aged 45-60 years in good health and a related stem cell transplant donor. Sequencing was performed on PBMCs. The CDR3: CSARDNYEQYF. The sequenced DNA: TGCAGTGCTAGGGACAACTACGAGCAGTACTTC.